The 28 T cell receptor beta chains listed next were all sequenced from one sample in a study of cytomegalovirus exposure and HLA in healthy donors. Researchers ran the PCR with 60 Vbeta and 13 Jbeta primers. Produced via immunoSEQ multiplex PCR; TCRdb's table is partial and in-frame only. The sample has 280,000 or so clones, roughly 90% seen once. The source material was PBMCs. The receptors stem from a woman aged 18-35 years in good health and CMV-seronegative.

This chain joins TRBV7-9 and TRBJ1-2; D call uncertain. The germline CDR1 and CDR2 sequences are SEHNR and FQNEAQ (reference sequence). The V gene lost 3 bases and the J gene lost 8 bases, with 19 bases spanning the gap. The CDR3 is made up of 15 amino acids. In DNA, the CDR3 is TGTGCCAGCAGCTTCACGGCAGGTCTTATCAGCGGCTACACCTTC. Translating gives CASSFTAGLISGYTF.

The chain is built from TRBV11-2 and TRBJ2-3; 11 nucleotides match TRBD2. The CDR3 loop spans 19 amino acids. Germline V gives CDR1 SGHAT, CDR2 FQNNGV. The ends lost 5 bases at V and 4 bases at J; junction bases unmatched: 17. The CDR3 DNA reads TGTGCCAGCAGCCAGCGGCTAGCGGGGGGCTCTAAGGCGGCAGATACGCAGTATTTT. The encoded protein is CASSQRLAGGSKAADTQYF.

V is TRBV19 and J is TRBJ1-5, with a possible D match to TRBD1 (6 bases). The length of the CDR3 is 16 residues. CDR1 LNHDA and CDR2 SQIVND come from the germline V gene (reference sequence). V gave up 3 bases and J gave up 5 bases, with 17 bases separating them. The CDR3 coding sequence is TGTGCCAGTAGTATGCTCAGGGGACGGGATGATCAGCCCCAGCATTTT. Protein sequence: CASSMLRGRDDQPQHF.

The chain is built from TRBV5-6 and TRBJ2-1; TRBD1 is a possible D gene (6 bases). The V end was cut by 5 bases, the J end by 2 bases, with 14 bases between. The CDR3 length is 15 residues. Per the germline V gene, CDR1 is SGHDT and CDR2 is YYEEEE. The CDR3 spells CASRSGQRPYNEQFF. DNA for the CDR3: TGTGCCAGCAGATCTGGACAGAGGCCCTACAATGAGCAGTTCTTC.

CDR3 protein: CAWIWTGTNTEAFF. The CDR3 DNA reads TGTGCCTGGATCTGGACAGGCACGAACACTGAAGCTTTCTTT. The chain has TRBV30 and TRBJ1-1; 7 bases agree with TRBD1. The trim removed 4 bases at V and 1 base at J, leaving 6 bases unmatched. Germline V lookup: CDR1 GTSNPN, CDR2 SVGIG (reference sequence). This CDR3 is built from 14 residues.

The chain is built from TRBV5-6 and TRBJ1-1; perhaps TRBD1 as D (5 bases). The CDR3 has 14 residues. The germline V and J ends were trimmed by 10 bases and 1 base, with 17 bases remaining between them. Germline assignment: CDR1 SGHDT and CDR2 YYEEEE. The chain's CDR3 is CAGGGWGSNTEAFF. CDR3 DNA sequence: TGTGCCGGGGGGGGGTGGGGGTCGAACACTGAAGCTTTCTTT. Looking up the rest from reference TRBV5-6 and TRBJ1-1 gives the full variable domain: DAGVTQSPTHLIKTRGQQVTLRCSPKSGHDTVSWYQQALGQGPQFIFQYYEEEERQRGNFPDRFSGHQFPNYSSELNVNALLLGDSALYLCAGGGWGSNTEAFFGQGTRLTVV.

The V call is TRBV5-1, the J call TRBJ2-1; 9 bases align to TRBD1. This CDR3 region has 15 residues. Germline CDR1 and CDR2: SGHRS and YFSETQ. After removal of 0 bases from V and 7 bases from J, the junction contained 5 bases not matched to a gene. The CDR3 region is CASSLAATGGNEQFF. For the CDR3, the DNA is TGCGCCAGCAGCTTGGCCGCGACAGGGGGTAATGAGCAGTTCTTC.

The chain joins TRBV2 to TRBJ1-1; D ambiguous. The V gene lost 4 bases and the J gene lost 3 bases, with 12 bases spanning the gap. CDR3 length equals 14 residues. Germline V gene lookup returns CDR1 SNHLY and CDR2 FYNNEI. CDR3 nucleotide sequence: TGTGCCAGCAGTGTGGAGGGCTTGGACACTGAAGCTTTCTTT. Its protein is CASSVEGLDTEAFF. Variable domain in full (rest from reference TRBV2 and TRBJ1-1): EPEVTQTPSHQVTQMGQEVILRCVPISNHLYFYWYRQILGQKVEFLVSFYNNEISEKSEIFDDQFSVERPDGSNFTLKIRSTKLEDSAMYFCASSVEGLDTEAFFGQGTRLTVV.

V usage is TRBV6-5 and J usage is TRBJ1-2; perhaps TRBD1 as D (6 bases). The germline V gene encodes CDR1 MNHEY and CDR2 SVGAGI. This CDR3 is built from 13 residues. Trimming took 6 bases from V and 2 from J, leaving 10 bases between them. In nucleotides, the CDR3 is TGTGCCAGCAGGCAACAGGGAAACTATGGCTACACCTTC. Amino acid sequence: CASRQQGNYGYTF.

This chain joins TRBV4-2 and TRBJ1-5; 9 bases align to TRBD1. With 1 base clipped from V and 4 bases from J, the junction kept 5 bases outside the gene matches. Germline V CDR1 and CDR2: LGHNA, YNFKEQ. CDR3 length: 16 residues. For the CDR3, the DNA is TGTGCCAGCAGCCAAGCTCCGACAGGGGGGAATCAGCCCCAGCATTTT. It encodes CASSQAPTGGNQPQHF.

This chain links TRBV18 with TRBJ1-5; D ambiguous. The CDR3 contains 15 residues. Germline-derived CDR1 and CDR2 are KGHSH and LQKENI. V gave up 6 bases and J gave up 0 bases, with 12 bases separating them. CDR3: CASSRGGDSNQPQHF. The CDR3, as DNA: TGTGCCAGCTCCCGCGGCGGAGATAGCAATCAGCCCCAGCATTTT.

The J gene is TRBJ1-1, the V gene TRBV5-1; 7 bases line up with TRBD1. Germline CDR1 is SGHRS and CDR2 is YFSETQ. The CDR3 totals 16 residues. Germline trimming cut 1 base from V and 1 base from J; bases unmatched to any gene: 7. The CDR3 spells CASSLQATGSNTEAFF. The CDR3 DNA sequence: TGCGCCAGCAGCTTGCAAGCGACAGGGTCGAACACTGAAGCTTTCTTT.

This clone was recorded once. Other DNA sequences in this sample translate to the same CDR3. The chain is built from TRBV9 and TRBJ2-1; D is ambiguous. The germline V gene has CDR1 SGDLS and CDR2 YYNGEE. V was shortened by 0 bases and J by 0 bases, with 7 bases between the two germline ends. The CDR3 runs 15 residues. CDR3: CASSVGGGSYNEQFF. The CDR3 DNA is TGTGCCAGCAGCGTAGGCGGTGGCTCCTACAATGAGCAGTTCTTC.

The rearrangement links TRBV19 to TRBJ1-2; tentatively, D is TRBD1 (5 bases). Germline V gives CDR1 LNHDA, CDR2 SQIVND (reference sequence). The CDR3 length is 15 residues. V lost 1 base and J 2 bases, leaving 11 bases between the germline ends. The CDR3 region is CASSIAFGGNYGYTF. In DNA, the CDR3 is TGTGCCAGTAGTATAGCTTTTGGGGGGAACTATGGCTACACCTTC.

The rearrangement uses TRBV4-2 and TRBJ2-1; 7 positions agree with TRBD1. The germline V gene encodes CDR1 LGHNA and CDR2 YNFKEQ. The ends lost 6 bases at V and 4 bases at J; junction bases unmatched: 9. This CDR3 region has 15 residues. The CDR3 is CASRPRDREYNEQFF. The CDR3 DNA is TGTGCCAGCAGGCCCCGGGACAGAGAGTACAATGAGCAGTTCTTC.

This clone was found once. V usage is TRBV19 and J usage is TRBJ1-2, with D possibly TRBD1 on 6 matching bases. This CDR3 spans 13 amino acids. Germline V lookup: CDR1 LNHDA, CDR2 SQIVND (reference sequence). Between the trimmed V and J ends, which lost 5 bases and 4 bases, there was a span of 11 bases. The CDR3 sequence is CASSFGTSYGYTF. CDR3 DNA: TGTGCCAGTAGTTTCGGGACATCCTATGGCTACACCTTC.

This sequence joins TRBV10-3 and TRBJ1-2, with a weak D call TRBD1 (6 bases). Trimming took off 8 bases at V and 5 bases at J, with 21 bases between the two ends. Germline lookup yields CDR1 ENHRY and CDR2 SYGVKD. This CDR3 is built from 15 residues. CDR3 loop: CAILPGHRDSYGYTF. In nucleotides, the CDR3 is TGTGCCATCCTTCCGGGACACCGTGATTCTTATGGCTACACCTTC.

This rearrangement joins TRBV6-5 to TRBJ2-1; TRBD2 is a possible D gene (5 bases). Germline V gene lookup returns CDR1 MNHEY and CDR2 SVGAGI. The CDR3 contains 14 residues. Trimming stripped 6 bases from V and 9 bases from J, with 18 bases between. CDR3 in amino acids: CASREGSGRSEQFF. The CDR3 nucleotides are TGTGCCAGCAGAGAGGGTTCCGGGCGATCTGAGCAGTTCTTC.

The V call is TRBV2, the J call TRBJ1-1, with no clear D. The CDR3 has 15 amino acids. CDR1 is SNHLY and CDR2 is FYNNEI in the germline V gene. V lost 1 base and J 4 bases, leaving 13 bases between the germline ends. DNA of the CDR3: TGTGCCAGCAGTGAAGAAATGTTAGTAGTCACTGAAGCTTTCTTT. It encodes CASSEEMLVVTEAFF. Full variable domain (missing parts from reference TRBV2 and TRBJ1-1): EPEVTQTPSHQVTQMGQEVILRCVPISNHLYFYWYRQILGQKVEFLVSFYNNEISEKSEIFDDQFSVERPDGSNFTLKIRSTKLEDSAMYFCASSEEMLVVTEAFFGQGTRLTVV.

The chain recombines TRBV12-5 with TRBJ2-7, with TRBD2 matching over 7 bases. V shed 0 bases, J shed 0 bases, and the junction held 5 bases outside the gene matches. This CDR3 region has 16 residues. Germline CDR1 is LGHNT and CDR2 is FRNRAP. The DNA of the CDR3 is TGTGCTAGTGGTTTGGTCCGTCGGGGGGTCTCCTACGAGCAGTACTTC. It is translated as CASGLVRRGVSYEQYF.

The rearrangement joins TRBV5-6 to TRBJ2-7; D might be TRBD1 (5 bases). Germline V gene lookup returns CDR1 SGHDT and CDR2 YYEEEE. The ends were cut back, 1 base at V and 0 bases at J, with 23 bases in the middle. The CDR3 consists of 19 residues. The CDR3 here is CASSLFLPGQGPSSYEQYF. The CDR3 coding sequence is TGTGCCAGCAGCTTGTTCCTCCCCGGGCAGGGCCCTAGCTCCTACGAGCAGTACTTC. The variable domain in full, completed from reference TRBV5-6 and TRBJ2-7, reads DAGVTQSPTHLIKTRGQQVTLRCSPKSGHDTVSWYQQALGQGPQFIFQYYEEEERQRGNFPDRFSGHQFPNYSSELNVNALLLGDSALYLCASSLFLPGQGPSSYEQYFGPGTRLTVT.

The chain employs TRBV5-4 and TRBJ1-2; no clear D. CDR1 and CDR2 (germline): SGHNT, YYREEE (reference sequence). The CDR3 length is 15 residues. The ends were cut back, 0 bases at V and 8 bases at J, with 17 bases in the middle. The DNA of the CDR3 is TGTGCCAGCAGCTTGGGAGCAGGTCCCCCTGGGGGCTACACCTTC. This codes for CASSLGAGPPGGYTF.

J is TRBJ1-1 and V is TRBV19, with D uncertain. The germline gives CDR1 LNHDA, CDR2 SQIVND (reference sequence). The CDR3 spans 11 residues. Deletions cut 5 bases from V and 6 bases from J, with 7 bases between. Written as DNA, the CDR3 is TGTGCCAGTAGTGTGTGGCCTGAAGCTTTCTTT. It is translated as CASSVWPEAFF.

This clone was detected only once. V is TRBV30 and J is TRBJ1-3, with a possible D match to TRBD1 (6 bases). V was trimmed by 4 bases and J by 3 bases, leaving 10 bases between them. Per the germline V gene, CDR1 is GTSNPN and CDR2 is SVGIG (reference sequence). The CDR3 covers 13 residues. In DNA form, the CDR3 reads TGTGCCTGGACTACAGGGATTGGAAACACCATATATTTT. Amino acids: CAWTTGIGNTIYF.

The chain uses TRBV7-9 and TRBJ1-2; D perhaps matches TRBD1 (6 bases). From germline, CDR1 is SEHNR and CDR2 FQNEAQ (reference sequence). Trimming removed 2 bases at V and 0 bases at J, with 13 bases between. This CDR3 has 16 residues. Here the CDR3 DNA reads TGTGCCAGCAGCTTACAGGGGCCTTTTGCTAACTATGGCTACACCTTC. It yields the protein CASSLQGPFANYGYTF.

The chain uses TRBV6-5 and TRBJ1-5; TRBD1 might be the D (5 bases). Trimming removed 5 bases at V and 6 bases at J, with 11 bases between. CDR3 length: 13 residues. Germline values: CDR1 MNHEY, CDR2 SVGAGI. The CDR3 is CASSPTGGQPQHF. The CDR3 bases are TGTGCCAGCAGTCCCACGGGGGGTCAGCCCCAGCATTTT.

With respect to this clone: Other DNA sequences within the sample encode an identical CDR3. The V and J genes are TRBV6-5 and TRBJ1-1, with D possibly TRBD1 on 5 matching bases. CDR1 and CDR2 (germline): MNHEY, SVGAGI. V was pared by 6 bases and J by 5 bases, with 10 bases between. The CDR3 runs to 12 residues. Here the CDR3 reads CASSPGGTEAFF. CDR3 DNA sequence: TGTGCCAGCAGCCCGGGGGGAACTGAAGCTTTCTTT.

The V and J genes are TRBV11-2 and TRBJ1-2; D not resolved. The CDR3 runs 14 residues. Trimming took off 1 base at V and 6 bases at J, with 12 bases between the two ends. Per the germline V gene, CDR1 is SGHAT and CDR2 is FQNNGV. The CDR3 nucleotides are TGTGCCAGCAGCTTAGGAGTACCGACACATGGCTACACCTTC. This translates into CASSLGVPTHGYTF.